The clone carrying this T cell receptor beta chain was detected a few times. Its antigen is unidentified. With 6 bases removed from V and 5 bases from J, the gap between germline ends came to 5 bases. This CDR3 has 11 residues. Germline-derived CDR1 and CDR2 are MNHEY and SVGAGI. This entry is derived from a study of tumor and adjacent non-tumor tissue in lung cancer. The wider study: Millions of productive TCRbeta reads were obtained per sample on average. Regarding the study as a whole: Compared with tumor, normal lung showed significantly lower TCR diversity. Tumor repertoires had a smaller top 100 clone share than normal lung.

No cell sorting was done before RNA was extracted from the tissue. The normal lung tissue was taken more than 3 cm from the tumor edge. The library came from three nested PCR rounds adapted from ARM-PCR protocols. TCRdb passed the multiplex PCR reads through MiXCR, listing each CDR3 protein once. The sample lists approximately 62,000 distinct CDR3 sequences, 61% occurring once. The genes are TRBV6-5 and TRBJ2-1; no definite D call. The origin of this receptor is a man between 65 and 85 years old with non-small cell lung cancer. The specimen sequenced was distant non-tumor lung tissue. In DNA form, the CDR3 reads TGTGCCAGCAGCCGAGACAATGAGCAGTTCTTC. Protein: CASSRDNEQFF.